Detailed here is one T cell receptor (beta chain). This record belongs to a study of blood T cell repertoires in COVID-19. As for the study in general: Samples taken during acute and convalescent COVID-19 were collected in the United States, Italy and Spain. Sample material is recorded as cDNA or gDNA derived from T cells, B-cell-depleted T cells, or PBMCs.

This CDR3 spans 15 amino acids. V was clipped by 0 bases and J by 2 bases, with 9 bases between them. Per the germline V gene, CDR1 is SGHRS and CDR2 is YFSETQ. As processed by the authors: It was from reference gene primer amplification that nucleated cell counts were estimated. Here immunoSEQ multiplex PCR was the method, and the copy in TCRdb shows in-frame clones only, minus some. The V and J calls and clone size were taken over from that table, and D and trimming were inferred from the DNA. There are 250,000 to 300,000 clones in the sample; around four fifths occur only once, and 3.5% to 5.5% lies in the top ten.

The clonotype originates from a man in his 60s who had recovered from COVID-19. The sequenced sample consisted of peripheral blood. The chain employs TRBV5-1 and TRBJ1-3, with a weak D call TRBD1 (5 bases). CDR3 in amino acids: CASSLALTAGNTIYF. In DNA, the CDR3 is TGCGCCAGCAGCTTGGCCCTGACAGCTGGAAACACCATATATTTT.